This is a list of T cell receptor beta chains from one sample in a study of T cells in Graves' hyperthyroidism and ophthalmopathy. TCRdb re-called the multiplex PCR reads with MiXCR, one entry per CDR3 protein. The sample shows more than 350,000 distinct CDR3 sequences, roughly 15% of them seen only once. Sequencing was done on a sample of blood. The origin of the receptors is a woman aged 60-75 years with Graves' ophthalmopathy. The CDR3 runs from the conserved cysteine through the conserved F or W. Fields, in order: D gene, clone size, V gene, J gene, CDR3 DNA, CDR3 protein. D genes are given only for firm matches. Rows give clone size only sometimes, using once, few, many, or a class for an expanded clone.

>NA|NA|TRBV6-1|TRBJ2-7
TGTGCCAGCAGTGAAACGGCGGGATCTCCTGACGAGCAGTACTTC
CASSETAGSPDEQYF
>TRBD1|few|TRBV13|TRBJ1-3
TGTGCCAGCAGCCCCCTCTCCGGGACAGGAGGAAACACCATATATTTT
CASSPLSGTGGNTIYF
>TRBD2|many|TRBV2|TRBJ2-3
TGTGCCAGCAGTGAAGAGGTTAGCGGGGGTACGCAGTATTTT
CASSEEVSGGTQYF
>NA|many|TRBV12-3/TRBV12-4|TRBJ1-1
TGTGCCAGCAGTCCTGGGGTTGAAGCTTTCTTT
CASSPGVEAFF
>TRBD2|many|TRBV12-3/TRBV12-4|TRBJ2-2
TGTGCCAGCAGTTTAAGCGGGGGATTTCCCGGGGAGCTGTTTTTT
CASSLSGGFPGELFF
>NA|NA|TRBV28|TRBJ2-1
TGTGCCAGCAGTTCCGGGACCGTCTCCTACAATGAGCAGCTCTTC
CASSSGTVSYNEQLF
>TRBD1|many|TRBV3-1|TRBJ1-4
TGTGCCAGCAGCCACAGGACAGGTTTAGATGAAAAACTGTTTTTT
CASSHRTGLDEKLFF
>TRBD1|NA|TRBV30|TRBJ1-1
TGTGCCTGGAGTGCAAACAGGGGTTCGTACACTGAAGCTTTCTTT
CAWSANRGSYTEAFF
>NA|many|TRBV2|TRBJ2-2
TGTGCCAGCAGCCCGTTGGGCTCGAACACCGGGGAGCTGTTTTTT
CASSPLGSNTGELFF
>TRBD2|many|TRBV7-2|TRBJ2-3
TGTGCCAGCAGCCCCGACAGAGCGGGAGGAGGCACAGATACGCAGTATTTT
CASSPDRAGGGTDTQYF
>NA|NA|TRBV29-1|TRBJ2-5
TGCAGCGTCAAGGCGTCCCAAGAGACCCAGTACTTC
CSVKASQETQYF
>NA|many|TRBV6-1|TRBJ2-6
TGTGCCAGCACCTTAGACGGAGCTGGGGCCAACGTCCTGACTTTC
CASTLDGAGANVLTF
>NA|many|TRBV28|TRBJ1-2
TGTGCCAGCAGTTTTAGCGGGGGCGCCTATGGCTACACCTTC
CASSFSGGAYGYTF
>TRBD1|few|TRBV28|TRBJ1-6
TGTGCCAGCAGTTCGTCCGGGACAGGGGAATCACCCCTCCACTTT
CASSSSGTGESPLHF
>TRBD1|NA|TRBV20-1|TRBJ1-3
TGCAGTGCGAGACAGGGTATCCCTGGAAACACCATATATTTT
CSARQGIPGNTIYF
>NA|many|TRBV7-3|TRBJ1-1
TGTGCCAGCAGCTTAACCCCCGGGGGGGGGGATAGGACTGAAGCTTTCTTT
CASSLTPGGGDRTEAFF
>NA|many|TRBV28|TRBJ1-2
TGTGCCAGCAGCCCCGGGACACCCGGCTACACCTTC
CASSPGTPGYTF
>NA|many|TRBV20-1|TRBJ1-2
TGCAGCCCATACGTTAACTATGGCTACACCTTC
CSPYVNYGYTF
>NA|many|TRBV20-1|TRBJ2-7
TGCAGTGCTAGGGGACCTAGGGGCGAGCAGTACTTC
CSARGPRGEQYF
>NA|NA|TRBV19|TRBJ1-3
TGTGCCAGTATAGATCGCTCTGGAAACACCATATATTTT
CASIDRSGNTIYF
>NA|few|TRBV6-1|TRBJ2-5
TGTGCCAGCAGCACCTGGACTGGGAAGGTGGAGACCCAGTACTTC
CASSTWTGKVETQYF
>NA|many|TRBV7-2|TRBJ2-2
TGTGCCAGCAGCTTAGCTAGCGCTTACACCGGGGAGCTGTTTTTT
CASSLASAYTGELFF
>NA|few|TRBV6-1|TRBJ1-2
TGTGCCAGCAGTTATCTTCAGGGAAATGGCTACACCTTC
CASSYLQGNGYTF
>NA|NA|TRBV6-1|TRBJ2-1
TGTGCCAGTGACAGGGGCAGGCCGGGGGGGGGGGGGGACAATGAGCAGTTCTTC
CASDRGRPGGGGDNEQFF
>NA|NA|TRBV3-1|TRBJ1-2
TGTGCCAGCAGCCAAATGGGTCTGGTCGGCTACACCTTC
CASSQMGLVGYTF
>NA|many|TRBV18|TRBJ2-1
TGTGCCAGCTCAGACCTAGCCCCGGAGCAGTTCTTC
CASSDLAPEQFF
>NA|many|TRBV6-1|TRBJ1-6
TGTGCCAGCAGGAGGTCGCGGACCTCGCCCCTCCACTTT
CASRRSRTSPLHF
>NA|few|TRBV19|TRBJ2-5
TGTGCCAGTAGTATAGGTAGCGATTGGGCCCAGCAAGAGACCCAGTACTTC
CASSIGSDWAQQETQYF
>TRBD2|NA|TRBV7-6|TRBJ2-5
TGTGCCACCGGGGCGACTAGCGGGAGTGGAAAGACCCAGTACTTC
CATGATSGSGKTQYF
>TRBD2|many|TRBV5-5|TRBJ2-7
TGTGCCAGCAGCCCTACTGCGGGAGGGTCCTACGAGCAGTACTTC
CASSPTAGGSYEQYF
>TRBD2|few|TRBV24-1|TRBJ2-1
TGTGCCACCAGTGATCGCGGGGGCGGGGGGGCCTACAATGAGCAGTTCTTC
CATSDRGGGGAYNEQFF
>NA|NA|TRBV25-1|TRBJ1-3
TGTGCCAGCACTGAGGTAGGGCCGGGAAACACCATATATTTT
CASTEVGPGNTIYF
>TRBD2|few|TRBV7-6|TRBJ2-1
TGTGCCAGCACCAGAGGGGTGGGAGGGAGTGAGCAGTTCTTC
CASTRGVGGSEQFF
>TRBD2|many|TRBV5-1|TRBJ2-1
TGCGCCAGCAGCTCCGGACTAGCCAATGAGCAGTTCTTC
CASSSGLANEQFF
>TRBD1|many|TRBV24-1|TRBJ2-7
TGTGCCACCCTAGGGACAGCGAACTACGAGCAGTACTTC
CATLGTANYEQYF
>TRBD2|many|TRBV3-1|TRBJ2-7
TGTGCCAGCAGCCGGGCTAGCGGGGGCTACGAGCAGTACTTC
CASSRASGGYEQYF
>TRBD2|many|TRBV20-1|TRBJ2-3
TGCAGTGCTAGACCAACTAGCGGGACCCCCACAGATACGCAGTATTTT
CSARPTSGTPTDTQYF
>TRBD2|many|TRBV7-9|TRBJ2-1
TGTGCCAGCAGCCCACAGAGTGCGGGGGGGCCCTACAATGAGCAGTTCTTC
CASSPQSAGGPYNEQFF
>NA|many|TRBV28|TRBJ2-7
TGTGCCAGCAGTTCCTCCAGGGCCGTCTACGAGCAGTACTTC
CASSSSRAVYEQYF
>NA|many|TRBV6-1|TRBJ1-1
TGTGCCAGCCGGATGGGTGGAACTGAAGCTTTCTTT
CASRMGGTEAFF
>TRBD2|many|TRBV11-1|TRBJ2-3
TGTGCCAGCAGCGGGCCTAGCGGGAGTCCTCTCCACGATACGCAGTATTTT
CASSGPSGSPLHDTQYF
>NA|NA|TRBV18|TRBJ2-2
TGTGCCAGCTCACCACTTCGGATCGGACAGACGAACACCGGGGAGCTGTTTTTT
CASSPLRIGQTNTGELFF
>NA|NA|TRBV6-1|TRBJ1-4
TGTGCCAGCAGTCCCCTAGGAAATCGTGGTGAAAAACTGTTTTTT
CASSPLGNRGEKLFF
>NA|many|TRBV4-1|TRBJ2-7
TGCGCCAGCAGCCAAGATTCCCTCTACGAGCAGTACTTC
CASSQDSLYEQYF
>TRBD2|NA|TRBV11-2|TRBJ2-1
TGCGCCAGCAGCTCGGGACTAGCGGGAAGCAATGAGCAGTTCTTC
CASSSGLAGSNEQFF
>TRBD1|many|TRBV28|TRBJ2-7
TGTGCCAGCAGTCTCCGGGACAGGGCCTACGAGCAGTACTTC
CASSLRDRAYEQYF
>NA|NA|TRBV24-1|TRBJ2-3
TGTGCCACCAGTGGTTTGGTAGGCACAGATACGCAGTATTTT
CATSGLVGTDTQYF
>TRBD2|NA|TRBV5-1|TRBJ2-5
TGCGCCAGCAGCTTGTTCGGGAGGGGACAAGAGGCCCAGTACTTC
CASSLFGRGQEAQYF
>NA|many|TRBV7-8|TRBJ2-2
TGTGCCAGCAGGGCAGGGAACACCGGGGAGCTGTTTTTT
CASRAGNTGELFF
>NA|few|TRBV27|TRBJ1-6
TGTGCCAGCAGCCTGACCGGTCGAGGTTCACCCCTCCACTTT
CASSLTGRGSPLHF